Each of the 27 T cell receptor beta chains below was sequenced from the same sample in a study of T cell repertoires in ileal Crohn's disease (dated by TCRdb to the late 2010s). Libraries were constructed by the immunoSEQ multiplex PCR assay. TCRdb holds this immuneACCESS table with in-frame rearrangements only. Some clones are missing; in checked studies, unresolved V genes explain under half, and the rest has no known cause. Here the sample has around 11,000 clones; more than 60% occur a single time. The top ten clonotypes cover approximately 4.3% of the sample. The specimen was ileal tissue. These receptor sequences come from an adult with Crohn's disease.

This chain connects TRBV4-1 to TRBJ1-1, with 7 bases identical to TRBD1. The J segment lost 1 base and the V segment lost 6 bases, leaving 8 bases of the junction unmatched. The length of the CDR3 is 15 residues. The germline V gene encodes CDR1 MGHRA and CDR2 YSYEKL. CDR3 sequence (DNA): TGCGCCAGCAGTAGGGAACAGGGGTGGAACACTGAAGCTTTCTTT. It codes for CASSREQGWNTEAFF.

This clone appeared a single time. The chain employs TRBV5-1 and TRBJ1-4; TRBD1 matches 8 bases. Per germline, CDR1 SGHRS and CDR2 YFSETQ. The CDR3 sequence is 14 residues long. V dropped 0 bases and J dropped 8; count of bases not matched to a gene: 3. The CDR3 is CASSLERDREKLFF. CDR3 nucleotide sequence: TGCGCCAGCAGCTTGGAAAGGGACAGGGAAAAACTGTTTTTT. The whole variable domain, filled in from reference TRBV5-1 and TRBJ1-4, reads KAGVTQTPRYLIKTRGQQVTLSCSPISGHRSVSWYQQTPGQGLQFLFEYFSETQRNKGNFPGRFSGRQFSNSRSEMNVSTLELGDSALYLCASSLERDREKLFFGSGTQLSVL.

Here the CDR3 reads CASSPPRSQGLAVNEQYF. DNA for the CDR3: TGCGCCAGCAGTCCTCCTAGGTCGCAGGGACTAGCTGTTAACGAGCAGTACTTC. The chain couples TRBV23-1 to TRBJ2-7; 9 nucleotides line up with TRBD2. TRBV23-1 is placed among ORFs of uncertain function. Trimming cost V 4 bases and J 5 bases; bases outside gene matches: 18. The length of the CDR3 is 18 residues.

This clone turned up a few times. The chain joins TRBV5-6 to TRBJ1-5; D unclear. V was shortened by 3 bases and J by 8 bases, with 21 bases between the two germline ends. CDR1 and CDR2 from the germline V gene are SGHDT and YYEEEE. The CDR3 runs 16 residues. DNA of the CDR3: TGTGCCAGCAGCTCCAGGCGTGGTTTGAGAGATAAGCCCCAGCATTTT. Translation: CASSSRRGLRDKPQHF.

DNA of the CDR3: TGTGCCAGCAGCCGGACAGGGCCGGGGACCCAGTACTTC. Translating it yields CASSRTGPGTQYF. The chain has TRBV5-6 and TRBJ2-5; 8 bases are a match to TRBD1. The CDR3 contains 13 residues. With V trimmed by 4 bases and J by 7 bases, 6 bases remained unmatched. Germline V gene data show CDR1 as SGHDT and CDR2 as YYEEEE.

Here the CDR3 DNA reads TGTGCCAGTAGTATTGAACAGACCACTGAAGCTTTCTTT. Its translation: CASSIEQTTEAFF. The V call is TRBV19, the J call TRBJ1-1, with D uncertain. The ends were cut back, 3 bases at V and 4 bases at J, with 9 bases in the middle. This CDR3 contains 13 residues. CDR1 and CDR2 from the germline V gene are LNHDA and SQIVND (reference sequence). Variable domain in full (rest from reference TRBV19 and TRBJ1-1): DGGITQSPKYLFRKEGQNVTLSCEQNLNHDAMYWYRQDPGQGLRLIYYSQIVNDFQKGDIAEGYSVSREKKESFPLTVTSAQKNPTAFYLCASSIEQTTEAFFGQGTRLTVV.

This clone was counted only a few times. V is TRBV9 and J is TRBJ1-1; D not certain. CDR3 length: 12 amino acids. Germline CDR1 reads SGDLS; CDR2 reads YYNGEE. Trimming stripped 2 bases from V and 8 bases from J, with 10 bases between. In DNA form, the CDR3 reads TGTGCCAGCAGCGTCCTGACGGAGGAAGCTTTCTTT. Amino acids: CASSVLTEEAFF.

The chain joins TRBV7-9 to TRBJ2-2; 11 bases align to TRBD2. In germline, CDR1 is SEHNR, CDR2 FQNEAQ (reference sequence). V lost 6 bases and J lost 7; bases outside the gene matches: 4. The CDR3 runs to 14 residues. The chain's CDR3 is CASRLAGEVGELFF. The DNA for the CDR3 is TGTGCCAGCAGACTAGCGGGGGAGGTCGGGGAGCTGTTTTTT.

J is TRBJ1-2 and V is TRBV29-1; D is ambiguous. The CDR3 contains 13 residues. Germline CDR1 SQVTM, CDR2 ANQGSEA. Trimming shortened V by 3 bases and J by 3 bases, and 11 bases separated the two germline ends. The CDR3 nucleotides are TGCAGCGTTGATCTCCAACGAGACTATGGCTACACCTTC. It translates to CSVDLQRDYGYTF.

The chain carries TRBV14 and TRBJ1-2, with D uncertain. Germline V gene data show CDR1 as SGHDN and CDR2 as FVKESK. The V gene lost 4 bases and the J gene lost 8 bases, with 20 bases spanning the gap. CDR3 size: 15 residues. The CDR3 loop reads CASSLTTRVSSGYTF. The CDR3 DNA follows: TGTGCCAGCAGCCTGACAACTAGGGTCTCTAGCGGCTACACCTTC.

The chain combines TRBV19 with TRBJ1-1; 10 bases match TRBD1. V lost 5 bases and J lost 1; bases outside the gene matches: 10. This CDR3 spans 17 amino acids. Germline V gene sequence: CDR1 LNHDA, CDR2 SQIVND (reference sequence). The CDR3 nucleotides are TGTGCCAGTAGTCAAAGGACAGGGGGTATTGGGAACACTGAAGCTTTCTTT. Translated, it gives CASSQRTGGIGNTEAFF.

V is TRBV7-2 and J is TRBJ2-7; 7 bases agree with TRBD1. This CDR3 spans 14 amino acids. Germline loops: CDR1 SGHTA, CDR2 FQGNSA. V gave up 5 bases and J gave up 2 bases; unmatched junction bases: 6. CDR3 residues: CASSLGQLTYEQYF. As DNA, the CDR3 is TGTGCCAGCAGCCTGGGACAGCTTACCTACGAGCAGTACTTC.

CDR3 coding DNA: TGTGCCAGCAGTCCAGGGACACCTAATCAGCCCCAGCATTTT. Protein product: CASSPGTPNQPQHF. This chain joins TRBV7-9 and TRBJ1-5; TRBD1 might be the D (6 bases). This CDR3 spans 14 amino acids. Germline V gene sequence: CDR1 SEHNR, CDR2 FQNEAQ (reference sequence). Trimming pared 6 bases from V and 4 bases from J, leaving 13 bases between.

This chain joins TRBV5-1 and TRBJ2-6; 9 bases fit TRBD1. CDR3 length equals 19 residues. Germline CDR1 reads SGHRS; CDR2 reads YFSETQ. Trimming cost V 5 bases and J 0 bases; bases outside gene matches: 12. The CDR3 here is CASSPFLQGADSGANVLTF. The CDR3 region has the DNA TGCGCCAGCAGTCCCTTCTTACAGGGGGCGGACTCTGGGGCCAACGTCCTGACTTTC.

The chain is built from TRBV29-1 and TRBJ1-2, with D unresolved. The CDR3 extends over 13 amino acids. Germline V lookup: CDR1 SQVTM, CDR2 ANQGSEA. V was pared by 2 bases and J by 5 bases, with 12 bases between. The DNA of the CDR3 is TGCAGCGTTGAAACCCAGGCGGGGTATGGCTACACCTTC. It yields the protein CSVETQAGYGYTF.

The count of this clone is one. The chain uses TRBV4-3 and TRBJ2-3; 8 bases are a match to TRBD1. V lost 0 bases, J lost 4 bases, and 9 bases stayed unmatched. The CDR3 extends over 17 amino acids. The germline V gene encodes CDR1 LGHNA and CDR2 YSLEER. CDR3 protein: CASSQDLPTGVADTQYF. CDR3 nucleotide sequence: TGCGCCAGCAGCCAAGATCTCCCGACAGGGGTCGCAGATACGCAGTATTTT.

Only one count was recorded for this clone. The DNA of the CDR3 is TGTGCCAGCACCCGGGGGGGACAAGAGACCCAGTACTTC. As protein: CASTRGGQETQYF. The genes are TRBV6-6 and TRBJ2-5, with 8 bases identical to TRBD2. The germline V gene encodes CDR1 MNHNY and CDR2 SVGAGI (reference sequence). After removal of 7 bases from V and 2 bases from J, the junction contained 3 bases not matched to a gene. CDR3 length: 13 residues.

The J gene is TRBJ2-4, the V gene TRBV2, with TRBD1 identical over 12 bases. Germline values: CDR1 SNHLY, CDR2 FYNNEI. Trimming removed 9 bases from V and 2 bases from J; junction bases left unmatched: 11. This CDR3 contains 17 residues. The CDR3 sequence: CASGGTGGARTKNIQYF. The CDR3 DNA is TGTGCCAGTGGAGGGACAGGGGGCGCCAGGACCAAAAACATTCAGTACTTC.

The rearrangement joins TRBV19 to TRBJ2-2; 9 bases map to TRBD2. The CDR3 length is 18 residues. The germline CDR1 and CDR2 sequences are LNHDA and SQIVND (reference sequence). Trimming at V came to 7 bases and at J to 4 bases, leaving 16 bases not matched to a gene. The CDR3 nucleotides read TGTGCCAGTACTATCAAGGGGAGCGGGGGGCCGTTCACCGGGGAGCTGTTTTTT. It encodes CASTIKGSGGPFTGELFF. The variable domain in full, completed from reference TRBV19 and TRBJ2-2, reads DGGITQSPKYLFRKEGQNVTLSCEQNLNHDAMYWYRQDPGQGLRLIYYSQIVNDFQKGDIAEGYSVSREKKESFPLTVTSAQKNPTAFYLCASTIKGSGGPFTGELFFGEGSRLTVL.

The chain carries TRBV2 and TRBJ1-1; D is uncertain. The germline V gene has CDR1 SNHLY and CDR2 FYNNEI. V lost 3 bases to trimming and J lost 4 bases, with 12 bases between them. This CDR3 region has 14 residues. For the CDR3, the DNA is TGTGCCAGCAGTGAGGGCACCGGTCGCACTGAAGCTTTCTTT. This codes for CASSEGTGRTEAFF.

The genes are TRBV5-1 and TRBJ2-2; TRBD2 matches 7 bases. CDR3 length: 16 residues. J was trimmed by 4 bases and V by 4 bases; bases with no gene match: 10. Germline V gene sequence: CDR1 SGHRS, CDR2 YFSETQ. The CDR3 sequence is CASSPRQGGVTGELFF. As DNA, the CDR3 is TGCGCCAGCAGCCCTCGCCAGGGAGGGGTCACCGGGGAGCTGTTTTTT.

The chain links TRBV9 to TRBJ2-5; the D gene is possibly TRBD2 (7 bases). The CDR3 is 15 residues long. The V and J ends lost 0 bases and 5 bases respectively, with 14 bases between them. Germline V gene lookup returns CDR1 SGDLS and CDR2 YYNGEE. The CDR3 coding sequence is TGTGCCAGCAGCGTAGCGGGCGGGGGCTGGGAGACCCAGTACTTC. It is translated as CASSVAGGGWETQYF.

The rearrangement joins TRBV13 to TRBJ2-5; D may be TRBD1 (5 bases). Trimming stripped 1 base from V and 2 bases from J, with 11 bases between. The CDR3 spans 15 residues. Germline CDR1 and CDR2: PRHDT and FYEKMQ (reference sequence). Written as DNA, the CDR3 is TGTGCCAGCAGCTTAGAGACAGCCGCGCAAGAGACCCAGTACTTC. Translation gives CASSLETAAQETQYF.

The chain has TRBV5-4 and TRBJ1-4; weak D call: TRBD1 (6 bases). V shed 0 bases and J shed 6 bases, with 9 bases lying between them. CDR3 size: 14 residues. CDR1 and CDR2 (germline): SGHNT, YYREEE (reference sequence). CDR3 nucleotide sequence: TGTGCCAGCAGCTTGGAGGGGGGGTATGAAAAACTGTTTTTT. Its protein is CASSLEGGYEKLFF.

The chain joins TRBV29-1 to TRBJ2-2; D may be TRBD1 (5 bases). This CDR3 is built from 15 residues. Trimming pared 3 bases from V and 1 base from J, leaving 12 bases between. The V gene's germline CDR1 is SQVTM and CDR2 ANQGSEA. The chain's CDR3 is CSVDWGSLNTGELFF. The DNA of the CDR3 is TGCAGCGTTGATTGGGGCAGCTTGAACACCGGGGAGCTGTTTTTT.

This clone came up a few times. V and J are TRBV6-6 and TRBJ1-2; 10 bases match TRBD1. V lost 0 bases to trimming and J lost 2 bases; unmatched junction nucleotides: 3. Germline loops: CDR1 MNHNY, CDR2 SVGAGI (reference sequence). There are 16 residues in the CDR3. CDR3 coding DNA: TGTGCCAGCAGTTACTCGCCGGGACAGGGGAACTATGGCTACACCTTC. Protein product: CASSYSPGQGNYGYTF.

This clone turned up a few times. The chain is built from TRBV7-8 and TRBJ2-7; 8 nucleotides agree with TRBD1. Germline trimming cut 6 bases from V and 7 bases from J; bases unmatched to any gene: 11. Germline-derived CDR1 and CDR2 are SGHVS and FQNEAQ. The CDR3 length is 14 residues. The CDR3 nucleotides read TGTGCCAGCAGGCCGACAGGGGCCCCTAATGAGCAGTACTTC. This codes for CASRPTGAPNEQYF. Using reference TRBV7-8 and TRBJ2-7 for the parts outside the CDR3, the full variable domain is GAGVSQSPRYKVAKRGQDVALRCDPISGHVSLFWYQQALGQGPEFLTYFQNEAQLDKSGLPSDRFFAERPEGSVSTLKIQRTQQEDSAVYLCASRPTGAPNEQYFGPGTRLTVT.